A single sample is the source of the 2 T cell receptor beta chains below, sequenced in a study of cytomegalovirus exposure and HLA in healthy donors. PCR was performed using 60 Vbeta and 13 Jbeta primers. TCRdb's copy holds only in-frame clones and misses some; the assay was immunoSEQ multiplex PCR. Counted here are 35,000 to 50,000 clones, about 50% occurring once; the ten biggest clones make up about 12%. Sequencing input: PBMCs. Receptors were obtained from a human donor in good health.

A single count supports this clone. CDR3 bases: TGTGCCACCAGCGAGGACAGGGTCCGCGACGAGCAGTACTTC. This encodes CATSEDRVRDEQYF. J is TRBJ2-7 and V is TRBV15; TRBD1 matches 8 bases. CDR1 is LNHNV and CDR2 is YYDKDF in the germline V gene (reference sequence). Trimming at V came to 5 bases and at J to 5 bases, leaving 8 bases not matched to a gene. The CDR3 contains 14 residues.

The chain employs TRBV11-2 and TRBJ1-3; TRBD1 might be the D (5 bases). The germline CDR1 and CDR2 sequences are SGHAT and FQNNGV. With 4 bases removed from V and 0 bases from J, the gap between germline ends came to 19 bases. There are 18 residues in the CDR3. DNA for the CDR3: TGTGCCAGCAGCTCCCGGGAAAGGGGACTGTTCTCTGGAAACACCATATATTTT. As protein: CASSSRERGLFSGNTIYF. Filled out from reference TRBV11-2 and TRBJ1-3, the complete variable domain reads EAGVAQSPRYKIIEKRQSVAFWCNPISGHATLYWYQQILGQGPKLLIQFQNNGVVDDSQLPKDRFSAERLKGVDSTLKIQPAKLEDSAVYLCASSSRERGLFSGNTIYFGEGSWLTVV.